This T cell receptor (beta chain) derives from a study of shared clonotypes between healthy human individuals. In the study overall: The donor pool was made up of a couple of women and three men aged 18 to 49. Regarding the study as a whole: Naive subsets usually exceeded memory subsets in estimated richness. Across four donors, naive CD4 shared around 5.1%, naive CD8 more than 3%, memory CD4 roughly 2.4%, memory CD8 roughly 0.37%.

This table comes from immunoSEQ multiplex PCR, and its TCRdb copy is limited to in-frame clones, with some not included. The sample lists 2 million to 3 million clones; approximately 93% were seen once. Trimming removed 5 bases from V and 3 bases from J; junction bases left unmatched: 7. The CDR3 contains 15 residues. Looked up from germline, CDR1 is SGHVS and CDR2 is FQNEAQ. This clone was seen only once. Antigen unknown. The V gene is TRBV7-8, the J gene TRBJ2-7; 10 bases map to TRBD1. The material sequenced was naive CD4+ T cells from PBMCs. Specified subset: CD45RA+ positively selected. The TCR comes from a man aged 18 to 30 in good health. Some clones in this sample may be carry-over from other donors' samples. The CDR3 DNA reads TGTGCCAGCAGCACACCGGGACAGGGGTTCTACGAGCAGTACTTC. This translates into CASSTPGQGFYEQYF.